This TCR beta chain stems from a study of blood T cell repertoires in COVID-19. Clones were read by immunoSEQ multiplex PCR, and TCRdb kept only the in-frame ones, dropping some. The repertoire holds roughly 70,000 clones, with roughly 80% as singletons. Sequenced: peripheral blood. This sequence originates from a man in his 60s with COVID-19, enrolled during active disease.

The CDR3 sequence: CASSLDTMNTEAFF. The CDR3 DNA follows: TGCGCCAGCAGCTTGGACACTATGAACACTGAAGCTTTCTTT. The rearrangement uses TRBV5-1 and TRBJ1-1, with D unresolved. The germline V gene has CDR1 SGHRS and CDR2 YFSETQ. V lost 0 bases, J lost 0 bases, and 6 bases lay in between. The CDR3 extends over 14 amino acids.